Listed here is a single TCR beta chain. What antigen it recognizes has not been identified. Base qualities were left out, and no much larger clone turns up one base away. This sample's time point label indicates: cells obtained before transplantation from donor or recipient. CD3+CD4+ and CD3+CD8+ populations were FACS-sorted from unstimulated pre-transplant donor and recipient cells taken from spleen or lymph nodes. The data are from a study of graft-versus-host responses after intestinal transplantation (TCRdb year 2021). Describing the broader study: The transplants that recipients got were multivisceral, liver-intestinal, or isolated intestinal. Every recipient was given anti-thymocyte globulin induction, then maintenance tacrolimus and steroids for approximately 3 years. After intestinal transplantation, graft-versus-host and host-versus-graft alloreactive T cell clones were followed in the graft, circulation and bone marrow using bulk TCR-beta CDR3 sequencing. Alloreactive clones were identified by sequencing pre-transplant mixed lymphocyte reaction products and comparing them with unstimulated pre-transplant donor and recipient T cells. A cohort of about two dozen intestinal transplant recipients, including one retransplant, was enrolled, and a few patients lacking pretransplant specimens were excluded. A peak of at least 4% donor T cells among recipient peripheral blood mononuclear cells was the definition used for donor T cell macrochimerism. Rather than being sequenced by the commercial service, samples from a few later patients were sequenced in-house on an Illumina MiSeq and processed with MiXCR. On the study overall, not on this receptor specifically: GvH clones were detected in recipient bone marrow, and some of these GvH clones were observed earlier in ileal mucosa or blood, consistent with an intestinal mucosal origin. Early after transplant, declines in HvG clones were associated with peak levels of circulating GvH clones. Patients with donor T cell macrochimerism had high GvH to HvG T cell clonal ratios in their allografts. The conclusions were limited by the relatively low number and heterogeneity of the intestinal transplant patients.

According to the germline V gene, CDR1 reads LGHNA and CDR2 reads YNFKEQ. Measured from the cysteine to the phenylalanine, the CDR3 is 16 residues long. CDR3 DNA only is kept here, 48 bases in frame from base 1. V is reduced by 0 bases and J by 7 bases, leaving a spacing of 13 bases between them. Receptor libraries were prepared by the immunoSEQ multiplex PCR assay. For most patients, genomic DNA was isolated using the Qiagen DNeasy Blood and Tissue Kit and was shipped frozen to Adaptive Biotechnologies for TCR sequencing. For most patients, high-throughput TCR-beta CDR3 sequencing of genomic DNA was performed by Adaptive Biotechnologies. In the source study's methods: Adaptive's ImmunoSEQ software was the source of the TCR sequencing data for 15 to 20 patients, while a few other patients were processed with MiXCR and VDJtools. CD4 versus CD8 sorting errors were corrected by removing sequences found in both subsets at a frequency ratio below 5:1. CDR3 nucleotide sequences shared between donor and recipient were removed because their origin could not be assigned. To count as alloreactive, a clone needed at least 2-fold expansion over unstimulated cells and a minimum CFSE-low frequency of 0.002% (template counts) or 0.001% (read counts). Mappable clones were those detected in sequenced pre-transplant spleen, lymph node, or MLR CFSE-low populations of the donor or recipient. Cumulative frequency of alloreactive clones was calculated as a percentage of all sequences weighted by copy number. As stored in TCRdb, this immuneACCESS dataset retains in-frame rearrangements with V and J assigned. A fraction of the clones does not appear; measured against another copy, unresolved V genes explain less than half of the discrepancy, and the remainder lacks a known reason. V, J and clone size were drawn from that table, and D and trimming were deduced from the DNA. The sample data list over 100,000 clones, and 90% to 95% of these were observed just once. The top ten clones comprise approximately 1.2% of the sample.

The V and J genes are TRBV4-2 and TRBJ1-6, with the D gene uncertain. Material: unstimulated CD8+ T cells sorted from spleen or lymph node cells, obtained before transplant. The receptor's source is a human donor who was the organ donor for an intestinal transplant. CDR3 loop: CASSQETGSANSPLHF. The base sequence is TGTGCCAGCAGCCAAGAAACGGGCTCGGCGAATTCACCCCTCCACTTT.